This T cell receptor beta chain was identified during a study of T cell repertoires in cytomegalovirus infection. At the level of the study: In public TCR beta signatures, there were indications of both CMV infection and matching HLA type.

Note on this clonotype: The antigen remains undetermined. The junction does not match germline at one end; this may be a read error.

TCRdb reprocessed the reads with MiXCR, giving one entry per CDR3 protein. There are around 78,000 distinct CDR3 sequences in the sample; around 37% occur only once, and approximately 93% lies in the top ten. Study findings and constraints: CMV-specific HLA-C-restricted TCR beta clonotypes dominated the ex vivo response. Summed frequency of public TCR beta families distinguished CMV carriers with the relevant HLA.

This CDR3 is 12 amino acids long. CDR1 is ENHRY, CDR2 SYGVKD, per germline. The rearrangement joins TRBV10-3 to TRBJ2-3; D is possibly TRBD2 (5 bases). This material consisted of CD8+ T cells from cultured PBMCs, taken from culture after CMV antigen stimulation. This receptor was obtained from a human donor in good health (CMV status not recorded). Some clones in this sample may be carry-over from other donors' samples. The CDR3 protein is CSSGSPLTEEYF. DNA of the CDR3: TGTAGCTCGGGATCCCCGCTCACTGAGGAGTACTTT.